The clone carrying this T cell receptor (beta chain) was recorded many times. One entry per CDR3 protein results from TCRdb running MiXCR on the 5' RACE reads. Of 10,000 to 11,000 distinct CDR3 sequences detected, around 5.6% appear once; the ten largest clones hold 28%. This sample's time point: sample taken at primary tumor resection. Tumor, nontumor lung or frozen PBMC supplied whole RNA, sequenced without sorting. This entry is derived from a study of spatial heterogeneity in lung cancer. About the study: Among detected sequences, beta-chain ones consistently exceeded alpha-chain ones in number.

The CDR3 length is 13 residues. Trimming removed 8 bases at V and 6 bases at J, with 14 bases between. Germline V gives CDR1 MNHNS, CDR2 SASEGT. This TCR was recovered from a male donor with early-stage non-small cell lung cancer. Sequencing was performed on normal lung tissue next to the tumor, taken at surgery. V is TRBV6-1 and J is TRBJ1-5; no clear D. DNA for the CDR3: TGTGCCAGCGGCGTCTTGATGGGTCAGCCCCAGCATTTT. Translating gives CASGVLMGQPQHF.